This is a list of T cell receptor beta chains from one sample in a study of T-cell memory formation after mild COVID-19. TCRdb redid the calling of the 5' RACE reads with MiXCR, one entry per CDR3 protein. In the table there are around 450,000 distinct CDR3 sequences, 20% of which are singletons. Specimen: PBMCs or a T cell subset sorted from them (not recorded which). The receptors were gathered from an adult woman who had mild COVID-19 (a few samples of this study predate the infection). Cell type and time point are not known. CDR3s leave out the opening cysteine and the closing phenylalanine or tryptophan. Fields, in order: D gene, V gene, clone size, CDR3 protein. D genes are given only for firm matches. Expanded clones get a size class; other rows say once, few or many, or leave the size out.

d_call: NA
v_call: TRBV20-1
clone_size: few
cdr3_aa: SARGSAGELETQY

d_call: NA
v_call: TRBV6-1
clone_size: NA
cdr3_aa: ASSDGVMETQY

d_call: TRBD2
v_call: TRBV2
clone_size: NA
cdr3_aa: ASNDLLAQETQY

d_call: NA
v_call: TRBV7-2
clone_size: many
cdr3_aa: ASSLAGVTDTQY

d_call: NA
v_call: TRBV23-1
clone_size: few
cdr3_aa: ASSHDRREAASNQPQH

d_call: NA
v_call: TRBV4-3
clone_size: few
cdr3_aa: ASSQGNRRTTDTQY

d_call: NA
v_call: TRBV4-1
clone_size: few
cdr3_aa: ASSQPQGLSTDTQY

d_call: TRBD2
v_call: TRBV29-1
clone_size: few
cdr3_aa: SVPIAGLGNYNEQF

d_call: NA
v_call: TRBV7-9
clone_size: few
cdr3_aa: ASSPSHEKLF

d_call: TRBD2
v_call: TRBV12-3/TRBV12-4
clone_size: NA
cdr3_aa: ASLGRTGGGDEQF

d_call: NA
v_call: TRBV12-3/TRBV12-4
clone_size: many
cdr3_aa: ASSPGFSYEQY

d_call: NA
v_call: TRBV7-2
clone_size: few
cdr3_aa: ASSPLVAGSSQF

d_call: NA
v_call: TRBV7-9
clone_size: NA
cdr3_aa: ASSSLTSYGYT

d_call: NA
v_call: TRBV29-1
clone_size: NA
cdr3_aa: SVENGAVNEQF

d_call: NA
v_call: TRBV6-5
clone_size: NA
cdr3_aa: ASHPGGSSDTQY

d_call: NA
v_call: TRBV9
clone_size: NA
cdr3_aa: ASSVGAGHYQETQY

d_call: TRBD1
v_call: TRBV5-5
clone_size: NA
cdr3_aa: ASSPTGTQQPQH

d_call: NA
v_call: TRBV12-3/TRBV12-4
clone_size: few
cdr3_aa: ASSLARQIRTEAF

d_call: TRBD1
v_call: TRBV12-3/TRBV12-4
clone_size: few
cdr3_aa: ASSSTGSNYGYT

d_call: TRBD2
v_call: TRBV12-3/TRBV12-4
clone_size: NA
cdr3_aa: ASSSRGANTGELF

d_call: NA
v_call: TRBV12-3/TRBV12-4
clone_size: few
cdr3_aa: ASSLERLPTDTQY

d_call: NA
v_call: TRBV4-3
clone_size: NA
cdr3_aa: ASSQETVSYNEQF

d_call: NA
v_call: TRBV6-5
clone_size: few
cdr3_aa: ASRPGPNSNQPQH

d_call: NA
v_call: TRBV29-1
clone_size: NA
cdr3_aa: SVGKQGPYEQY

d_call: NA
v_call: TRBV4-1
clone_size: few
cdr3_aa: ASSQSAQRTDTQY

d_call: NA
v_call: TRBV5-1
clone_size: few
cdr3_aa: ASSLEAPSNTEAF

d_call: NA
v_call: TRBV7-9
clone_size: NA
cdr3_aa: ASSVEDGTGGF

d_call: NA
v_call: TRBV5-1
clone_size: many
cdr3_aa: ASSFGTANYGYT

d_call: NA
v_call: TRBV6-1
clone_size: NA
cdr3_aa: ASRALRDYSDSNQPQH

d_call: TRBD1
v_call: TRBV7-8
clone_size: few
cdr3_aa: ASSTYRGRNQPQH

d_call: NA
v_call: TRBV5-6
clone_size: NA
cdr3_aa: ASSQPGDRGSGAYEQY

d_call: TRBD1
v_call: TRBV29-1
clone_size: few
cdr3_aa: SVADRLNTGELF

d_call: TRBD1
v_call: TRBV6-2/TRBV6-3
clone_size: NA
cdr3_aa: ASRRDRDQY

d_call: NA
v_call: TRBV5-1
clone_size: NA
cdr3_aa: ASSLASGAGDYGYT

d_call: NA
v_call: TRBV12-3/TRBV12-4
clone_size: NA
cdr3_aa: ASSLGRVHSGNTIY

d_call: TRBD2
v_call: TRBV4-2
clone_size: NA
cdr3_aa: ASSHLRTSGGMDTQY